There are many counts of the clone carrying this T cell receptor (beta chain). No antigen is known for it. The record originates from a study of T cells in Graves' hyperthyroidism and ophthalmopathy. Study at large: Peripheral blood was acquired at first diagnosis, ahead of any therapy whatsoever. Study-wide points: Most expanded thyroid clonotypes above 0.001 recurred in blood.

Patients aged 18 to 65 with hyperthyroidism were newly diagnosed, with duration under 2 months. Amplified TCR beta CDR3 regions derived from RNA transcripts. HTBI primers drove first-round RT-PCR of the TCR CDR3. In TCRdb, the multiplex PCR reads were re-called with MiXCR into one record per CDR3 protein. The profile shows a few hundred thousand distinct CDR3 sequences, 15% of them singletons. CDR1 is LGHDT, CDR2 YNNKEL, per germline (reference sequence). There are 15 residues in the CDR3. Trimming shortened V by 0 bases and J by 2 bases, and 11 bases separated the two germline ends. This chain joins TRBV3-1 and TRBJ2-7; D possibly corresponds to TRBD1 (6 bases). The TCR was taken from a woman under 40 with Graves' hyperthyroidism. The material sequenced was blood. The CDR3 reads CASSQEMHRAYEQYF. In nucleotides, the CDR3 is TGTGCCAGCAGCCAAGAAATGCACAGGGCCTACGAGCAGTACTTC.